Following are 3 T cell receptor beta chains from one sample sequenced in a study of cytomegalovirus exposure and HLA in healthy donors. PCR involved 60 Vbeta and 13 Jbeta primers. The repertoire was sequenced with immunoSEQ multiplex PCR; TCRdb's copy has only in-frame clones and lacks some. Among about 93,000 clones listed, 82% were seen once. Sequencing was done on a sample of PBMCs. The receptors shown here come from a man aged 45-60 years in good health and CMV-seronegative.

This clone was picked up one time. The rearrangement joins TRBV6-5 to TRBJ2-1; the D is unclear. The germline V gene has CDR1 MNHEY and CDR2 SVGAGI. The CDR3 spans 15 residues. The ends were cut back, 3 bases at V and 0 bases at J, with 9 bases in the middle. The CDR3 sequence: CASSYDQASYNEQFF. The CDR3 DNA follows: TGTGCCAGCAGTTATGATCAGGCCTCCTACAATGAGCAGTTCTTC.

The chain combines TRBV5-1 with TRBJ2-2; 9 positions agree with TRBD2. Losses at the gene ends were 2 bases for V and 3 bases for J; bases not matched to a gene: 2. The CDR3 runs to 15 residues. From germline, CDR1 is SGHRS and CDR2 YFSETQ. The CDR3 bases are TGCGCCAGCAGCTTTAGCGGGAGATACACCGGGGAGCTGTTTTTT. It translates to CASSFSGRYTGELFF. Full variable domain (rest looked up from reference TRBV5-1 and TRBJ2-2): KAGVTQTPRYLIKTRGQQVTLSCSPISGHRSVSWYQQTPGQGLQFLFEYFSETQRNKGNFPGRFSGRQFSNSRSEMNVSTLELGDSALYLCASSFSGRYTGELFFGEGSRLTVL.

The chain has TRBV18 and TRBJ1-1; unclear D gene. In germline, CDR1 is KGHSH, CDR2 LQKENI. The CDR3 sequence is 14 residues long. V was cut by 6 bases and J by 4 bases, with 15 bases left in between. The CDR3: CASSPERASTEAFF. For the CDR3, the DNA is TGTGCCAGCTCCCCGGAGAGAGCATCCACTGAAGCTTTCTTT.